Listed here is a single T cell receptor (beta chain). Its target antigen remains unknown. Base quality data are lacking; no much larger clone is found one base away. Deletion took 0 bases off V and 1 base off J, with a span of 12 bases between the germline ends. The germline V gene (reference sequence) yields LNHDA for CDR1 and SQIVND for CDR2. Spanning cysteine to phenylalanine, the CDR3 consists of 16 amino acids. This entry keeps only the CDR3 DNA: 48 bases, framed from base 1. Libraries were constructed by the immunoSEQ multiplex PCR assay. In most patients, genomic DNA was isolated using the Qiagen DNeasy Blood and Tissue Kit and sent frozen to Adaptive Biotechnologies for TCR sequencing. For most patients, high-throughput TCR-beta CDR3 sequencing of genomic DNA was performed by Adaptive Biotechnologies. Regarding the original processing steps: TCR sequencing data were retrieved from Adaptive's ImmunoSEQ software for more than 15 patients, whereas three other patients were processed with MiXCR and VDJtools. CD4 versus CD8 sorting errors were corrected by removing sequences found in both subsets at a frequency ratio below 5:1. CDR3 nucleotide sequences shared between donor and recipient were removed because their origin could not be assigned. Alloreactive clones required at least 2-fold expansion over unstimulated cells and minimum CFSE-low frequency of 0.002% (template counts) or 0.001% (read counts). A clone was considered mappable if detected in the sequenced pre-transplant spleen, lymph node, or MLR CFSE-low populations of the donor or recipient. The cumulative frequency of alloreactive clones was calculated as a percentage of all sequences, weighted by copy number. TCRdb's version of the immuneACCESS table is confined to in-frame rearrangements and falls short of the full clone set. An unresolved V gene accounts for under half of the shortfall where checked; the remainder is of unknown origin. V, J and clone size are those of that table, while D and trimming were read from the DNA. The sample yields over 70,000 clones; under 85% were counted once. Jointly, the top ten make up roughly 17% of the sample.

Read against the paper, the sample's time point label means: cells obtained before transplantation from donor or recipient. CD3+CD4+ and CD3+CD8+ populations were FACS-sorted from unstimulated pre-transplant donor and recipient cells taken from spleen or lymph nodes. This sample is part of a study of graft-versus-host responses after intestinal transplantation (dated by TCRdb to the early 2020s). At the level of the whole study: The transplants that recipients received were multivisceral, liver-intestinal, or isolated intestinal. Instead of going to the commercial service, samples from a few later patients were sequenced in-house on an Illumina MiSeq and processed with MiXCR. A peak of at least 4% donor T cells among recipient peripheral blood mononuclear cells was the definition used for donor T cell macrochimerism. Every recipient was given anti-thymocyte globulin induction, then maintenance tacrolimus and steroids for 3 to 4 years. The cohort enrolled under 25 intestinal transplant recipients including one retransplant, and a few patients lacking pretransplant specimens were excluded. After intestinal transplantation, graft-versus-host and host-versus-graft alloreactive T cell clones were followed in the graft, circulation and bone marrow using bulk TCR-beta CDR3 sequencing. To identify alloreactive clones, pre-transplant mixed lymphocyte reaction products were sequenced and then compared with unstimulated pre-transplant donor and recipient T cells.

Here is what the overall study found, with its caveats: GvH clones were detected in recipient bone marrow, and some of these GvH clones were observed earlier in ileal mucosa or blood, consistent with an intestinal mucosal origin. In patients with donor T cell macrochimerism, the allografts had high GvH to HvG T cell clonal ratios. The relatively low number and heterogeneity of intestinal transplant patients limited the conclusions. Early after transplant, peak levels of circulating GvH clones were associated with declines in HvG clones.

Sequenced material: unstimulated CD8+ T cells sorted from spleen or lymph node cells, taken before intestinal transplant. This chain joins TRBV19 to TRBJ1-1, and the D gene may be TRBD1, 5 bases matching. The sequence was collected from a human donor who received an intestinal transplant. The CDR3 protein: CASSIDRGSANTEAFF. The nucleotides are TGTGCCAGTAGTATAGATCGGGGCAGCGCGAACACTGAAGCTTTCTTT.